The entry below gives a single T cell receptor (beta chain) sequence along with its context. This clone was detected a few times. Its target antigen remains unknown. No much larger clonotype is one base removed from it; base qualities were not supplied. The data belong to a study of beta chain features in type 1 diabetes (dated by TCRdb to 2017 to 2018). Describing the broader study: Mean age, gender distribution, total cell number and subset yield did not differ between patients and healthy donors. A total of 90 million to 140 million sorted cells were examined across all samples, and RNA yield correlated strongly with the number of cells per subset. The study compared the TCRB repertoires of sorted circulating CD4+ T cell subsets in recently diagnosed type 1 diabetes patients with those in matched healthy donors. Naive and central memory subsets were obtained from all 30 or so donors, but regulatory and stem cell-like memory subsets were isolated from only 8 patients and roughly eight healthy donors.

From each donor, a single peripheral blood sample of 95 to 150 mL on average was drawn into heparinised tubes. Using a panel that included CD45RO, CCR7, CD25, CD127, CD95 and CD27, naive, central memory, regulatory and stem cell-like memory CD4+ T cells were sorted on a BD FACSAria II. Purity was above 98% for every sorted population. PBMCs were separated immediately by Lymphoprep density gradient centrifugation and were stained directly, without being cultured. So that batch effects would be minimized, each experiment stained and sorted samples in pairs, pairing one healthy donor with one patient. Measured from the cysteine to the phenylalanine, the CDR3 is 14 residues long. This entry keeps only the CDR3 DNA: 42 bases, framed from base 1. Based on the germline V gene (reference sequence), the CDR1 and CDR2 sequences are GTSNPN and SVGIG. Trimming costs V 5 bases and J 4 bases, and their ends lie 15 bases apart.

The entire isolated RNA was reverse transcribed using the High Capacity cDNA Reverse Transcription Kit, and thus expressed TCRB transcripts were sequenced. Deep immunoSEQ sequencing was applied to naive, central memory and regulatory T cell samples, giving an average of approximately 4 million total reads per sample. After sorted cells were lysed in RLT buffer, RNA was extracted with DNase-treated RNeasy Micro or Mini kits, with the choice depending on cell number. Each cell subset was processed on its own to prevent cross-contamination, while patient and healthy donor samples were processed together. The immunoSEQ multiplex PCR was used to amplify TCRB sequences from cDNA, generating 87-bp fragments that spanned the CDR3 region. Amplicons were sequenced on the Illumina HiSeq platform. The study's own analysis went as follows. PCR bias was corrected computationally using synthetic template baselines, and reads within Hamming distance 2 were collapsed, with unmergeable singletons discarded. By aligning reads against IMGT, V, D and J genes, CDR3 length, and insertions or deletions at six rearrangement sites were assigned. Within each subset, clonotype counts were normalized to sorted cell number, after which true diversity and Gini coefficients were computed with the tcR R package. Repertoire sharing was quantified using the overlap coefficient calculated on TCRB nucleotide sequences. Held by TCRdb, this immuneACCESS table contains in-frame sequences only and omits some clones. Under half of the omission traces to an unresolved V gene where checked; the cause of the rest is unknown. V and J calls and clone size are copied from that table; D and trimming were computed from the DNA. The sample table shows around 150,000 clones, and around 8% are seen once. The ten largest account for 0.65% of the sample.

The investigation overall reported the following: The naive, central memory and regulatory TCRB repertoires appeared to resemble one another more closely among patients than among healthy donors. Because the HLA sub-analyses included only small numbers of individuals, any influence of HLA type on TCRB rearrangement was left unresolved. Shorter templates might be favored by PCR, yet because patient and control samples were amplified and corrected together, any such skew would affect both groups equally. Sequencing cDNA rather than genomic DNA could over-represent highly expressing activated cells, although activation and CD3 levels did not differ between groups. Type 1 diabetes patients showed a moderate but significant shortening of TCRB CDR3 length in all four CD4+ subsets. At VDJ recombination sites, patients with type 1 diabetes made fewer insertions and deleted more nucleotides, a pattern implying thymic rearrangement abnormalities.

Recombination linked TRBV30 to TRBJ1-3; the D gene cannot be resolved reliably. Material for sequencing was central memory CD4+ T cells from blood. The sequence was obtained from a man aged 18 to 29 in good health. The sequenced DNA: TGTGCCTGGGGCGGGAGGCCCGAGGGAAACACCATATATTTT. It translates as CAWGGRPEGNTIYF.